This record concerns one TCR beta chain sequence. No antigen is known for it. No base quality values were provided; no much bigger clone lies one nucleotide off. This specimen comes from a study of T-cell memory formation after mild COVID-19 listed by TCRdb under 2021. In the study overall: TCR sequence clusters from the two donors were found to be largely donor specific. The cohort comprised two young, previously healthy adult volunteers, one female and one male. In a couple of donors, T-cell clones that expanded and contracted after mild COVID-19 were tracked by sequencing TCRalpha and TCRbeta repertoires over time. Results the study describes overall, beyond this receptor: SARS-CoV-2 specificity was not confirmed for the second-wave clones peaking on day 37. Clones that contracted from day 15 to 85 showed balanced CD4/CD8 phenotypes, whereas a second wave of clones that expanded from day 15 to 37 leaned towards CD4+. The study included only a couple of mild cases, and larger cohorts that include severe cases with pre-infection samples were judged to be necessary. Contracting CD4+ clones were located mainly in the CM and EM memory subsets, whereas CD8+ clones were found to be enriched in EMRA. Some responding clones were detected in pre-infection memory, suggesting pre-existing cross-reactive memory T cells joined the SARS-CoV-2 response.

Ficoll-Paque density gradient centrifugation was used to isolate PBMCs. These reads were obtained on an Illumina NovaSeq 6000. cDNA libraries for TCRalpha and TCRbeta were prepared by 5'RACE using constant-segment primers, with sample barcodes and unique molecular identifiers added. Trizol reagent was used to extract RNA from every sample. Libraries were amplified in two PCR steps, with a second sample barcode and Illumina TruSeq adapters added in the second step. Sequencing of libraries was performed on an Illumina NovaSeq with 2 x 150 bp paired-end reads. Under the source paper's analysis protocol: Demultiplexing of reads and collapsing into UMI-guided consensus sequences were performed with migec v1.2.7. Using mixcr v2.1.11, UMI consensuses were aligned to TRA and TRB V and J templates and then assembled into clonotypes. Expanded or contracted clonotypes were those called significant by both edgeR and NoisET, with noise models trained on biological replicates. For edgeR calls, the cutoffs were a false discovery rate-adjusted p below 0.01 and a log2 fold-change threshold of 1. PCA with hierarchical clustering of max-normalized trajectories of the 1000 most abundant clonotypes was used as exploratory dynamics analysis. Each responding clone was given a CD4 or CD8 phenotype based on the CD4+ and CD8+ repertoires, which had been sequenced separately. Using fastp at Q25 and MiXCR, TCRdb reprocessed the public reads and kept productive beta chains. Here each entry gathers all rows of one CDR3 protein and keeps the most common genes and DNA. TCRdb assigned the V and J calls; the authors' analysis was not used. This sample comprises about 400,000 distinct CDR3 sequences, roughly a quarter of them detected only once. In total, the top ten clones hold roughly 13% of the sample.

Measured from the cysteine to the phenylalanine, the CDR3 is 13 residues long. Of the read, only the CDR3 DNA is kept; its 39 bases are in frame from base 1. V loses 4 bases, J loses 8 bases, and the germline ends lie 15 bases apart. From the germline V gene, CDR1 is SQVTM and CDR2 is ANQGSEA. Sequencing was performed on PBMCs or a T cell subset sorted from them (not recorded which). This TCR derives from an adult woman who had mild COVID-19 (a few samples of this study predate the infection). The sample titles of this study are shuffled in the database, so cell type and time point are left out; the donor was told from shared clones. In this chain, TRBV29-1 is recombined with TRBJ2-1; TRBD1 could be the D gene, as 6 bases match. The CDR3 loop reads CSVAWQGMDEQFF. Read as DNA, the sequence is TGCAGCGTTGCCTGGCAGGGGATGGATGAGCAGTTCTTC.